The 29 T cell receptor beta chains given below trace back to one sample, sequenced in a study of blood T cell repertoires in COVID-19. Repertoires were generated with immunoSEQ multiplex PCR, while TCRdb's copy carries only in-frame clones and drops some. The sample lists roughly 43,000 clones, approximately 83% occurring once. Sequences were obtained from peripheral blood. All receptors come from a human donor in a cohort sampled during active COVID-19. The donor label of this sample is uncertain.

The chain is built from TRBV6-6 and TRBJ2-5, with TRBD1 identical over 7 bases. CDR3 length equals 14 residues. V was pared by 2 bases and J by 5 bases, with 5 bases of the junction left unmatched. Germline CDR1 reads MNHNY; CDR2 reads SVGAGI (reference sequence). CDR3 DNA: TGTGCCAGCAGTTACCCAGGACAGGAGGAGACCCAGTACTTC. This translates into CASSYPGQEETQYF.

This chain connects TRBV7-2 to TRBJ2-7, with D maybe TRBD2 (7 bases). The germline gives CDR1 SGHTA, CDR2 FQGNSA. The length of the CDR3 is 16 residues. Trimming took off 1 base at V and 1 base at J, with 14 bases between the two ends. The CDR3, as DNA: TGTGCCAGCAGCTTAGTTGGGCGGGGGCCATCCTACGAGCAGTACTTC. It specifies CASSLVGRGPSYEQYF.

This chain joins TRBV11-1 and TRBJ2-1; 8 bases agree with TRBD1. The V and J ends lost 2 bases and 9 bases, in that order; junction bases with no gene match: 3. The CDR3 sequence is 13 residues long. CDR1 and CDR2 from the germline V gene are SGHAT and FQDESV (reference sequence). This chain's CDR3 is CASSLRQGIEQFF. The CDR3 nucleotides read TGTGCCAGCAGCTTAAGACAGGGGATTGAGCAGTTCTTC.

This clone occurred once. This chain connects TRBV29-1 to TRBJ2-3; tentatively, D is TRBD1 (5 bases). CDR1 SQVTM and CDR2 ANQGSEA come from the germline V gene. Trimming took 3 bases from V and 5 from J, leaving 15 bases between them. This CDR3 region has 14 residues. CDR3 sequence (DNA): TGCAGCGTTGAGAGGTCCCAGCAGGGAGATACGCAGTATTTT. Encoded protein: CSVERSQQGDTQYF.

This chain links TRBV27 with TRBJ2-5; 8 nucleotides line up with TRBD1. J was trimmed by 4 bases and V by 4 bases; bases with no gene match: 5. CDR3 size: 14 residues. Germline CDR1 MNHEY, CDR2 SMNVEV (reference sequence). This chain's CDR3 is CASSYGQGGETQYF. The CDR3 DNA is TGTGCCAGCAGTTACGGACAGGGCGGAGAGACCCAGTACTTC.

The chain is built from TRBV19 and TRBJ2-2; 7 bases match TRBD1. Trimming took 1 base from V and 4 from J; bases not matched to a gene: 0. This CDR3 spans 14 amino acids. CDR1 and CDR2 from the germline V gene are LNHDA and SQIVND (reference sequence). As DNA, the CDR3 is TGTGCCAGTAGTATAGGACAGGGCACCGGGGAGCTGTTTTTT. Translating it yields CASSIGQGTGELFF.

The CDR3 DNA sequence: TGCGCCAGCAGCTCACGGACAGGGGGCAATACTGAAGCTTTCTTT. This sequence encodes CASSSRTGGNTEAFF. This chain connects TRBV5-1 to TRBJ1-1, with 11 bases identical to TRBD1. Germline V gene lookup returns CDR1 SGHRS and CDR2 YFSETQ. CDR3 length: 15 residues. Trimming took 3 bases from V and 5 from J; bases not matched to a gene: 6. The full variable domain, rest sourced from reference TRBV5-1 and TRBJ1-1, is KAGVTQTPRYLIKTRGQQVTLSCSPISGHRSVSWYQQTPGQGLQFLFEYFSETQRNKGNFPGRFSGRQFSNSRSEMNVSTLELGDSALYLCASSSRTGGNTEAFFGQGTRLTVV.

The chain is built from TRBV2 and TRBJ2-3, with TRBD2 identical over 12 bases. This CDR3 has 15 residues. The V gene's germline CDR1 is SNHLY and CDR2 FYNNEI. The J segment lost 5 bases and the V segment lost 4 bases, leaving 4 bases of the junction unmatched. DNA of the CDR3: TGTGCCAGCAGTGTGCTAGCGGGGGGGCGAGATACGCAGTATTTT. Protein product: CASSVLAGGRDTQYF.

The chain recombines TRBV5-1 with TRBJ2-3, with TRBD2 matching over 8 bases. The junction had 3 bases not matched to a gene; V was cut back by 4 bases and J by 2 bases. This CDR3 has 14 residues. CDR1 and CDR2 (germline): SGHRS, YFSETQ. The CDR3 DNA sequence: TGCGCCAGCAGCCTCGGACTAGCCACAGATACGCAGTATTTT. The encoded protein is CASSLGLATDTQYF.

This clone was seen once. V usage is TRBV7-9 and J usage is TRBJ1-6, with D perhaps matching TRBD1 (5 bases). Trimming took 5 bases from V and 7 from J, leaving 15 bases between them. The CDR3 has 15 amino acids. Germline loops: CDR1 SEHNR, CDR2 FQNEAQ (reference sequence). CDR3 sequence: CASSPQAGGNSPLHF. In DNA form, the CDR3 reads TGTGCCAGCAGCCCACAGGCAGGAGGGAATTCACCCCTCCACTTT.

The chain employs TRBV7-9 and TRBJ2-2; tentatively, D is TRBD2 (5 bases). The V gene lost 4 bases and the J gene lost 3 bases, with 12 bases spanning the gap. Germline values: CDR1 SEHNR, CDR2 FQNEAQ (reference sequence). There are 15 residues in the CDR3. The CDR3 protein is CASSSRPGDTGELFF. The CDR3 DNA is TGTGCCAGCAGCTCCCGACCCGGGGACACCGGGGAGCTGTTTTTT.

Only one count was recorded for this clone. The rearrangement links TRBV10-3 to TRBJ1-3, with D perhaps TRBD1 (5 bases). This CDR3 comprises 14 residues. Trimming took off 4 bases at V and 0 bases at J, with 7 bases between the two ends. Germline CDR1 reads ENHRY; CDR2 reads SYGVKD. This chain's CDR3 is CAISGQSSGNTIYF. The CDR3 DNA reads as TGTGCCATCAGTGGACAGAGCTCTGGAAACACCATATATTTT.

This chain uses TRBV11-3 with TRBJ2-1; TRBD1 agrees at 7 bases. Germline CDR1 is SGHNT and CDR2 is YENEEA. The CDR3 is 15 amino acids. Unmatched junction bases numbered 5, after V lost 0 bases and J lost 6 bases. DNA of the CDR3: TGTGCCAGCAGCTTAGATCGCCCAGGGGGCAATGAGCAGTTCTTC. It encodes CASSLDRPGGNEQFF.

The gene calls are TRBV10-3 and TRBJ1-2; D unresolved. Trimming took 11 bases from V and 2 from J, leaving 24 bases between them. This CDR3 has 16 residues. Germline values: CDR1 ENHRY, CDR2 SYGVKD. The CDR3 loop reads CASQALGGSKNYGYTF. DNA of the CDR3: TGTGCCTCGCAGGCATTGGGAGGCAGTAAGAACTATGGCTACACCTTC.

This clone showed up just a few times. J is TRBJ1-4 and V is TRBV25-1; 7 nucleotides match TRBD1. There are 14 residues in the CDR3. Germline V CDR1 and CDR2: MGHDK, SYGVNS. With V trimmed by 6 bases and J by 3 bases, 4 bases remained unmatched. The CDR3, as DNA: TGTGCCAGCAGAGAGACAGGGCCTAATGAAAAACTGTTTTTT. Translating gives CASRETGPNEKLFF.

The CDR3, as DNA: TGTGCCAGCAGCCGGGGGGCAACAGATACGCAGTATTTT. It specifies CASSRGATDTQYF. This chain connects TRBV6-6 to TRBJ2-3; TRBD2 might be the D (7 bases). CDR1 is MNHNY and CDR2 is SVGAGI in the germline V gene (reference sequence). Between the trimmed V and J ends, which lost 6 bases and 3 bases, there was a span of 10 bases. This CDR3 spans 13 amino acids.

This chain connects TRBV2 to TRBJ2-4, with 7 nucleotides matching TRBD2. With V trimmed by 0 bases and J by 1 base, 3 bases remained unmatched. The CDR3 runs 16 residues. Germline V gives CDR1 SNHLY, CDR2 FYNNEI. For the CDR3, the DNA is TGTGCCAGCAGTGAAGCAGCGGGGAGGGCCAAAAACATTCAGTACTTC. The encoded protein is CASSEAAGRAKNIQYF.

The CDR3 nucleotides are TGTGCCAGCAGTGAAGCGCTCGTCGGTGGCTACACCTTC. Translation: CASSEALVGGYTF. The V call is TRBV2, the J call TRBJ1-2; D ambiguous. Germline CDR1 reads SNHLY; CDR2 reads FYNNEI. Trimming cost V 0 bases and J 7 bases, with 9 bases left between them. This CDR3 is 13 amino acids long. The full variable domain, completed using reference TRBV2 and TRBJ1-2, is EPEVTQTPSHQVTQMGQEVILRCVPISNHLYFYWYRQILGQKVEFLVSFYNNEISEKSEIFDDQFSVERPDGSNFTLKIRSTKLEDSAMYFCASSEALVGGYTFGSGTRLTVV.

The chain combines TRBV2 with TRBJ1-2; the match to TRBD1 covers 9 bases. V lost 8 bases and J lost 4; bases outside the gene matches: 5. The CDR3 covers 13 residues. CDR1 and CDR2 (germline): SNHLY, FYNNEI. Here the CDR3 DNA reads TGTGCCAGCCAGGGACAGGGCGCCTATGGCTACACCTTC. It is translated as CASQGQGAYGYTF.

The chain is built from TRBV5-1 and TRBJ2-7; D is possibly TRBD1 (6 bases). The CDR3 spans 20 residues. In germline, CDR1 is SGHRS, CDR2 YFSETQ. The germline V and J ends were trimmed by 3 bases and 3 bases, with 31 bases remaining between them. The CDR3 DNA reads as TGCGCCAGCAGCTCTGGACAGTTGGTAACAACTAACCCTGGGATCTACGAGCAGTACTTC. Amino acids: CASSSGQLVTTNPGIYEQYF. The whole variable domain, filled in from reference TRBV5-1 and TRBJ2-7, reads KAGVTQTPRYLIKTRGQQVTLSCSPISGHRSVSWYQQTPGQGLQFLFEYFSETQRNKGNFPGRFSGRQFSNSRSEMNVSTLELGDSALYLCASSSGQLVTTNPGIYEQYFGPGTRLTVT.

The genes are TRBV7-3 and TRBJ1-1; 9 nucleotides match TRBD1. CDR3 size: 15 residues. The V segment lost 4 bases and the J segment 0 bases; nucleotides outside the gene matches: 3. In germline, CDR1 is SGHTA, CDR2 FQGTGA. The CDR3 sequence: CASSSGTGMNTEAFF. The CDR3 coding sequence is TGTGCCAGCAGCTCCGGGACAGGGATGAACACTGAAGCTTTCTTT.

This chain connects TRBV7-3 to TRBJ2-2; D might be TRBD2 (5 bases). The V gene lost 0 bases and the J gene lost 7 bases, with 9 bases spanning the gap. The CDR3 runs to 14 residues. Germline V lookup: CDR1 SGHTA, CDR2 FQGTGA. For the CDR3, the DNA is TGTGCCAGCAGCTTAACGAGCGCGGGCGGGGAGCTGTTTTTT. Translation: CASSLTSAGGELFF. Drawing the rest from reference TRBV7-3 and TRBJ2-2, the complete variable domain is GAGVSQTPSNKVTEKGKYVELRCDPISGHTALYWYRQSLGQGPEFLIYFQGTGAADDSGLPNDRFFAVRPEGSVSTLKIQRTERGDSAVYLCASSLTSAGGELFFGEGSRLTVL.

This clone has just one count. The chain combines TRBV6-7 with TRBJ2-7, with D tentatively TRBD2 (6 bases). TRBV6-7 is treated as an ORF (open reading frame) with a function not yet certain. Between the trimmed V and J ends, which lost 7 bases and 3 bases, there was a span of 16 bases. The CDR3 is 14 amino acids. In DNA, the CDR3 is TGTGCCAGCACCTACTGGAGGGTAAGCTACGAGCAGTACTTC. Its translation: CASTYWRVSYEQYF.

DNA of the CDR3: TGTGCCAGCAGCTTAGCGACGGAGCATGGCTACACCTTC. This codes for CASSLATEHGYTF. The chain couples TRBV7-9 to TRBJ1-2; unclear D gene. The V and J ends lost 0 bases and 6 bases respectively, with 8 bases between them. CDR1 is SEHNR and CDR2 is FQNEAQ in the germline V gene (reference sequence). The length of the CDR3 is 13 residues.

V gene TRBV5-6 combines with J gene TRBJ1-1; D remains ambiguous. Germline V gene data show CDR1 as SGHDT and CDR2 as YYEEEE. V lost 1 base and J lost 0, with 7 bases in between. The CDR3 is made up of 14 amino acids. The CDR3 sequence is CASSLFLVNTEAFF. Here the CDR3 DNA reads TGTGCCAGCAGCTTGTTTTTAGTGAACACTGAAGCTTTCTTT.

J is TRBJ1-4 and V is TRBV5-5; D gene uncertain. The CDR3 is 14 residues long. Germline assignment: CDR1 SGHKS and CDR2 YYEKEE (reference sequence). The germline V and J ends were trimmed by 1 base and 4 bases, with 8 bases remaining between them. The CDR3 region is CASSLNSRNEKLFF. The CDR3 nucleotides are TGTGCCAGCAGCTTGAACAGCCGTAATGAAAAACTGTTTTTT. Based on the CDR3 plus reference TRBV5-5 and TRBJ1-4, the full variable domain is DAGVTQSPTHLIKTRGQQVTLRCSPISGHKSVSWYQQVLGQGPQFIFQYYEKEERGRGNFPDRFSARQFPNYSSELNVNALLLGDSALYLCASSLNSRNEKLFFGSGTQLSVL.

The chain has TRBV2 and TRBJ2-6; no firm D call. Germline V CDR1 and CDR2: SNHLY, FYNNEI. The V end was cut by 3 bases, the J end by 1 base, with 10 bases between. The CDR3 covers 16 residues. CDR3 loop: CASSDTAYSGANVLTF. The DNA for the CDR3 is TGTGCCAGCAGTGATACAGCTTATTCTGGGGCCAACGTCCTGACTTTC.

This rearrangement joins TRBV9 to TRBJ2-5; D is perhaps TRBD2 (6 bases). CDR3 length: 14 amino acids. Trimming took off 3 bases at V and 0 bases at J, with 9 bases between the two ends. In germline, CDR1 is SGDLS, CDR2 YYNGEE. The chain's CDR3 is CASSARTNQETQYF. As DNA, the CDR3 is TGTGCCAGCAGCGCCCGGACTAACCAAGAGACCCAGTACTTC.

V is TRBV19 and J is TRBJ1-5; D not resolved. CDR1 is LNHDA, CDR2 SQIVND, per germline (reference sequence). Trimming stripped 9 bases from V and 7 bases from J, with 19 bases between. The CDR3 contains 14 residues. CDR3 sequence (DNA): TGTGCCAGGGGTGACCGAGAGAGGGAGCAGCCCCAGCATTTT. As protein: CARGDREREQPQHF.